The 12 T cell receptor beta chains given below trace back to one sample, sequenced in a study of T-cell reconstitution after alpha-beta-depleted transplantation in children. A TCRbeta library incorporating unique molecular identifiers was prepared. One entry per CDR3 protein, called by TCRdb with MiXCR from the PCR reads. The sample lists 120,000 to 150,000 distinct CDR3 sequences; 7.5% to 9% were seen once. Specimen: PBMCs, mostly from graft donor cells, collected 180 days after TCRalphabeta/CD19-depleted stem cell transplant. These receptors were obtained from a female patient under 10 years old who had a stem cell transplant for congenital amegakaryocytic thrombocytopenia, so the T cells may come from the graft donor.

In this sample, this clonotype turned up many times. The rearrangement links TRBV6-2 or TRBV6-3 to TRBJ2-7; possibly TRBD1 for D (5 bases). CDR1 and CDR2 (germline): MNHEY, SVGEGT. The V end was cut by 7 bases, the J end by 3 bases, with 13 bases between. The CDR3 length is 13 residues. CDR3 in DNA: TGTGCCAGCACGGTGACAGACTTCTACGAGCAGTACTTC. This encodes CASTVTDFYEQYF.

This clonotype was seen ten or more times. V gene TRBV5-1 combines with J gene TRBJ1-1, with 11 bases identical to TRBD1. With V trimmed by 1 base and J by 5 bases, 7 bases remained unmatched. The CDR3 has 16 amino acids. Germline CDR1 SGHRS, CDR2 YFSETQ. The DNA of the CDR3 is TGCGCCAGCAGCTTGTCCGGGACAGGGGGGAGTACTGAAGCTTTCTTT. This codes for CASSLSGTGGSTEAFF.

There are a few counts of this clonotype. J is TRBJ2-1 and V is TRBV14, with 7 bases that match TRBD1. The trim removed 0 bases at V and 4 bases at J, leaving 6 bases unmatched. This CDR3 is built from 16 residues. Germline CDR1 SGHDN, CDR2 FVKESK. The CDR3 nucleotides are TGTGCCAGCAGCCAAGACACCGGGACAGTATACAATGAGCAGTTCTTC. Its translation: CASSQDTGTVYNEQFF.

This clonotype was seen at least ten times. V and J are TRBV12-3 or TRBV12-4 and TRBJ2-5; TRBD1 agrees at 8 bases. This CDR3 is 13 amino acids long. The V and J ends lost 7 bases and 5 bases, in that order; junction bases with no gene match: 6. In DNA, the CDR3 is TGTGCCAGCAACCCGACAGGGGTTGAGACCCAGTACTTC. Amino acid sequence: CASNPTGVETQYF.

This clonotype was observed at least ten times. This chain uses TRBV10-3 with TRBJ2-3; the match to TRBD2 covers 9 bases. Germline CDR1 and CDR2: ENHRY and SYGVKD. J gave up 1 base and V 4 bases, and 6 bases lay outside the gene matches. The CDR3 sequence is 16 residues long. CDR3 coding DNA: TGTGCCATCAGTGGGGCTAGCGGGGCCGGCACAGATACGCAGTATTTT. It yields the protein CAISGASGAGTDTQYF.

This clonotype was picked up a small number of times. This CDR3 is CSANRAGTFYNEQFF. For the CDR3, the DNA is TGCAGTGCCAATAGGGCCGGGACATTCTACAATGAGCAGTTCTTC. The chain employs TRBV20-1 and TRBJ2-1; perhaps TRBD1 as D (6 bases). In germline, CDR1 is DFQATT, CDR2 SNEGSKA (reference sequence). The V and J ends lost 6 bases and 3 bases respectively, with 18 bases between them. This CDR3 has 15 amino acids.

This clonotype has more than one count but fewer than ten. The V and J genes are TRBV3-1 and TRBJ2-1; no firm D call. The CDR3 extends over 12 amino acids. The germline V and J ends were trimmed by 4 bases and 8 bases, with 9 bases remaining between them. The germline V gene has CDR1 LGHDT and CDR2 YNNKEL (reference sequence). In nucleotides, the CDR3 is TGTGCCAGCAGCCCAGCCCGCGATGAGCAGTTCTTC. As protein: CASSPARDEQFF.

This clonotype has just a few counts. The V call is TRBV30, the J call TRBJ1-2; D might be TRBD1 (5 bases). Trimming removed 3 bases at V and 3 bases at J, with 8 bases between. CDR3 size: 12 residues. Germline V gene sequence: CDR1 GTSNPN, CDR2 SVGIG (reference sequence). The CDR3 nucleotides read TGTGCCTGGAGAGACAGTGACTATGGCTACACCTTC. Translation: CAWRDSDYGYTF.

This clonotype was recorded at least ten times. The chain employs TRBV7-2 and TRBJ2-7, with D possibly being TRBD2 (5 bases). V lost 3 bases and J 3 bases, leaving 15 bases between the germline ends. This CDR3 is 15 amino acids long. The germline gives CDR1 SGHTA, CDR2 FQGNSA. The CDR3: CASSFLPQADYEQYF. The CDR3 DNA reads TGTGCCAGCAGCTTTCTACCACAAGCGGACTACGAGCAGTACTTC.

Comments on this clonotype: The CDR3 does not end in the conserved phenylalanine or tryptophan, so this is likely a read error. The CDR3 DNA reads as TGTGCCAGCAGGCCGGGACTACTCACAGATACGCAGTATTCT. Protein sequence: CASRPGLLTDTQYS. The chain uses TRBV28 and TRBJ2-3; 7 nucleotides line up with TRBD2. The CDR3 covers 14 residues. The J segment lost 2 bases and the V segment lost 6 bases, leaving 5 bases of the junction unmatched. The V gene's germline CDR1 is MDHEN and CDR2 SYDVKM.

There are many counts of this clonotype. The CDR3 reads CSARPDTSYEQYF. CDR3 bases: TGCAGTGCTAGACCGGACACATCCTACGAGCAGTACTTC. The J gene is TRBJ2-7, the V gene TRBV20-1; weak D call: TRBD1 (5 bases). From germline, CDR1 is DFQATT and CDR2 SNEGSKA (reference sequence). The CDR3 is made up of 13 amino acids. V was shortened by 2 bases and J by 1 base, with 9 bases between the two germline ends.

As regards this clonotype: A much larger clone differs by one base, so this may be a read error. The rearrangement links TRBV30 to TRBJ2-1; D possibly matches TRBD1 or TRBD2 (5 bases each). Between the trimmed V and J ends, which lost 2 bases and 3 bases, there was a span of 11 bases. This CDR3 is 14 amino acids long. Germline assignment: CDR1 GTSNPN and CDR2 SVGIG (reference sequence). The CDR3 reads CAWSWDGNYNEQFF. In DNA form, the CDR3 reads TGTGCCTGGAGTTGGGACGGCAACTACAATGAGCAGTTCTTC.